This TCR beta chain was sequenced for a study of post-analysis software for immune sequencing data. Whole-study results and caveats: Compared with controls, patients had more of five TRBV segments, including TRBV5-6, TRBV5-1 and TRBV20-1.

Researchers reported that TCR beta cDNA libraries carried unique molecular identifiers. TCRdb analysed the PCR reads with MiXCR anew, one entry per CDR3 protein. The sample lists about 500,000 distinct CDR3 sequences, roughly 45% occurring once. Notes on this clonotype: The antigen is undetermined.

The J segment lost 11 bases and the V segment lost 0 bases, leaving 17 bases of the junction unmatched. Looked up from germline, CDR1 is SGHRS and CDR2 is YFSETQ. The CDR3 is 17 residues long. The chain links TRBV5-1 to TRBJ2-5, with 9 bases matching TRBD1. The sample comprised blood. The sequence came from a girl aged 10 to 17 with multiple sclerosis. For the CDR3, the DNA is TGCGCCAGCAGCTTGGCCGCATCAGGGACAGGGTCCCACGGGCAGTACTTC. Its protein is CASSLAASGTGSHGQYF.